This TCR beta chain was captured in a study of T cells in Graves' hyperthyroidism and ophthalmopathy. Study-wide results and limits: Ophthalmopathy prediction by the model preceded onset by a median about 6 months.

Concerning this clonotype: Its antigen remains unidentified.

Authors of the study amplified TCR beta CDR3 regions from RNA transcripts. During a first-round RT-PCR of the TCR CDR3, the HTBI primer set was used. TCRdb passed the multiplex PCR reads through MiXCR, listing each CDR3 protein once. Found here are 300,000 to 500,000 distinct CDR3 sequences, over 12% of them singletons; the top ten hold 25% to 30%. Investigators excluded patients with uncontrolled infection, other autoimmune disease, pregnancy or lactation. Fresh peripheral blood, around 9.2 ml of it, supplied the PBMCs. The J segment lost 6 bases and the V segment lost 8 bases, leaving 14 bases of the junction unmatched. The CDR3 spans 15 residues.

Sequencing used blood. The chain combines TRBV12-3 or TRBV12-4 with TRBJ1-2; 8 bases align to TRBD1. The sequence came from a man aged 45-60 years with Graves' ophthalmopathy. This CDR3 is CASRQGKGIIDGYTF. In DNA form, the CDR3 reads TGTGCCAGCCGACAGGGGAAGGGGATTATTGATGGCTACACCTTC.